These T cell receptor beta chains were read from a single sample in a study of a mutant IDH1 vaccine in newly diagnosed glioma. Data came from immunoSEQ multiplex PCR; TCRdb stores just in-frame clones and leaves some out. The sample lists roughly 51,000 clones; 79% were seen once. These receptors have no identified antigens. The specimen comprised PBMCs, sampled from a glioma patient whose treatment included an IDH1 peptide vaccine. These receptors came from a man aged 35-49 years with glioma. Both conserved end residues are part of each CDR3. A D gene is named only where the DNA matches it firmly. For some rows the clone size is stated as once, few or many, or as a class when expanded; others skip it.

j_call,d_call,clone_size,v_call,cdr3_nt,cdr3_aa
TRBJ2-1,NA,once,TRBV5-1,TGCGCCAGCAGCCCGAGGGGCGGGGTCGGGAATGAGCAGTTCTTC,CASSPRGGVGNEQFF
TRBJ2-3,TRBD2,once,TRBV13,TGTGCCAGCAGCGGGCGACTAGCGGGGGCGGGGGATACGCAGTATTTT,CASSGRLAGAGDTQYF
TRBJ1-2,NA,NA,TRBV5-6,TGTGCCAGCAGCTTGTTCTCACCGGGGATGGGCTACACCTTC,CASSLFSPGMGYTF
TRBJ2-3,NA,NA,TRBV4-2,TGTGCCAGCAGCCAAGGTCCCCCCTCCACAGATACGCAGTATTTT,CASSQGPPSTDTQYF
TRBJ2-3,TRBD1,NA,TRBV2,TGTGCCAGCAGCATGACAGGGTCTACAGATACGCAGTATTTT,CASSMTGSTDTQYF
TRBJ1-1,NA,NA,TRBV6-6,TGTGCCAGCACCCAAGGTGTCTTGAACACTGAAGCTTTCTTT,CASTQGVLNTEAFF
TRBJ2-7,NA,NA,TRBV7-9,TGTGCCAGCAGCTTAGCGAACGCGGGGCGAGCCTACGAGCAGTACTTC,CASSLANAGRAYEQYF
TRBJ1-5,NA,few,TRBV30,TGTGCCTGGTCGCAGGGTGGTCAGCCCCAGCATTTT,CAWSQGGQPQHF
TRBJ2-1,TRBD2,NA,TRBV5-4,TGTGCCAGCAGACGGACCGGGACTAGCGGGGAGAATGAGCAGTTCTTC,CASRRTGTSGENEQFF
TRBJ1-2,NA,NA,TRBV4-2,TGTGCCAGCAGCCAAGATCGCGCAGTCAACTATGGCTACACCTTC,CASSQDRAVNYGYTF
TRBJ1-6,NA,NA,TRBV29-1,TGCAGCGTCCGGGAGGGGAATAATTCACCCCTCCACTTT,CSVREGNNSPLHF
TRBJ1-6,NA,NA,TRBV5-1,TGCGCCAGCAGCTTGGTCCTGGGGGCGAGTTCACCCCTCCACTTT,CASSLVLGASSPLHF
TRBJ2-7,NA,NA,TRBV7-9,TGTGCCAGCAGCGGTCCGGACAGCTCCTACGAGCAGTACTTC,CASSGPDSSYEQYF
TRBJ2-2,TRBD1,NA,TRBV5-4,TGTGCCAGCAGCCCACAGGGGGCACTTACCGGGGAGCTGTTTTTT,CASSPQGALTGELFF
TRBJ1-5,NA,NA,TRBV6-1,TGTGCCAGCAGTGAAGATGGAGGGCCCCTACTAATCAATCAGCCCCAGCATTTT,CASSEDGGPLLINQPQHF
TRBJ2-7,NA,NA,TRBV6-1,TGTGCCATTAAAATAGGCGACGAGCAGTACTTC,CAIKIGDEQYF
TRBJ1-4,NA,NA,TRBV29-1,TGCAGCGCGGGTTCGATAAATGAAAAACTGTTTTTT,CSAGSINEKLFF
TRBJ1-3,NA,NA,TRBV18,TGTGCCAGCTCAGAGGCGTGGCAGACCTCTGGAAACACCATATATTTT,CASSEAWQTSGNTIYF
TRBJ2-3,TRBD2,NA,TRBV29-1,TGCAGCGTCGGGGGGGCTAGCGGGGCTAGCACAGATACGCAGTATTTT,CSVGGASGASTDTQYF
TRBJ1-2,TRBD1,NA,TRBV6-5,TGTGCCAGCAGTTTCGGACAGGGTAATGGCTACACCTTC,CASSFGQGNGYTF
TRBJ1-1,NA,NA,TRBV7-9,TGTGCCAGCAGCTTAGATCCAGGGCGTAACACTGAAGCTTTCTTT,CASSLDPGRNTEAFF
TRBJ1-6,NA,NA,TRBV5-1,TGCGCCAGCAGCTCCAACGGGGCCCCCGAGGGCTCACCCCTCCACTTT,CASSSNGAPEGSPLHF
TRBJ2-5,TRBD2,NA,TRBV5-6,TGTGCCAGCAGCTTGAGGGAGGGCGAGACCCAGTACTTC,CASSLREGETQYF
TRBJ1-5,NA,few,TRBV4-1,TGCGCCAGCAGCCAAGATCCCGGGACGACTCAGCCCCAGCATTTT,CASSQDPGTTQPQHF